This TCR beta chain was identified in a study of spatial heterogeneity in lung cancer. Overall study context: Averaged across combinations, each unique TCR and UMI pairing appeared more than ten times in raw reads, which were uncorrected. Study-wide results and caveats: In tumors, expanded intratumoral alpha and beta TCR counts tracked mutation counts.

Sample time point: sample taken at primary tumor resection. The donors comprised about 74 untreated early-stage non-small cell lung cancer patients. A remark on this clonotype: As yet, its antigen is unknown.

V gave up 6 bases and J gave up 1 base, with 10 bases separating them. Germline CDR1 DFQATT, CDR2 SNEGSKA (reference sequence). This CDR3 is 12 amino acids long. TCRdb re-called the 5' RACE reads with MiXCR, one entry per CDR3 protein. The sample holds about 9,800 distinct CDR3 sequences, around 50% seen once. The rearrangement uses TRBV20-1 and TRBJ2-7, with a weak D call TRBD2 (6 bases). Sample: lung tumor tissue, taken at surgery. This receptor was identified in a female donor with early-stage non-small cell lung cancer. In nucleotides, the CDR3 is TGCAGTGCCAGACTAGGTTCCTACGAGCAGTACTTC. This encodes CSARLGSYEQYF.